The 2 T cell receptor beta chains below all came from one sample that was sequenced in a study of blood T cell repertoires in COVID-19. Repertoires were generated with immunoSEQ multiplex PCR, while TCRdb's copy carries only in-frame clones and drops some. The data contain some 220,000 clones, 75% to 90% of them singletons. The sequenced sample was PBMCs or T cells enriched from blood (not recorded which). The receptor source for this set is a woman aged 18-29 years in a cohort exposed to, infected with or recovered from COVID-19 (not recorded which).

The chain joins TRBV5-1 to TRBJ1-2, with D tentatively TRBD1 (5 bases). The CDR3 totals 13 residues. CDR1 is SGHRS and CDR2 is YFSETQ in the germline V gene. The V end lost 4 bases, the J end lost 5 bases, and 12 bases lay between the germline ends. CDR3 sequence: CASSPDQGYGYTF. The CDR3 DNA is TGCGCCAGCAGCCCGGATCAGGGTTATGGCTACACCTTC.

The rearrangement uses TRBV15 and TRBJ1-5; D not resolved. CDR1 is LNHNV and CDR2 is YYDKDF in the germline V gene (reference sequence). The V gene lost 3 bases and the J gene lost 6 bases, with 9 bases spanning the gap. The length of the CDR3 is 13 residues. The CDR3 nucleotides read TGTGCCACCAGCAGTCAGGAGGTTCAGCCCCAGCATTTT. The encoded protein is CATSSQEVQPQHF.